The entry that follows covers one TCR beta chain sequence. The target antigen is unknown. The data were taken from a study of T cell responses to AZD1222 COVID-19 vaccine. V was cut by 4 bases and J by 0 bases, with 12 bases left in between. CDR1 MNHEY and CDR2 SVGEGT come from the germline V gene. The CDR3 loop spans 16 amino acids. Profiled with immunoSEQ multiplex PCR; TCRdb holds only in-frame clones, not every one. In the table there are nearly 100,000 clones, about 88% of which are singletons. The study's findings and limits: Once two AZD1222 doses were given, Spike-specific TCR breadth and depth went up.

The clonotype comes from an adult in good health. V usage is TRBV6-2 or TRBV6-3 and J usage is TRBJ2-2; D gene unclear. The starting material was peripheral blood, obtained on day 0 of AZD1222 vaccination. This CDR3 reads CASSSPDRTNTGELFF. Written as DNA, the CDR3 is TGTGCCAGCAGTTCCCCGGACCGCACGAACACCGGGGAGCTGTTTTTT.